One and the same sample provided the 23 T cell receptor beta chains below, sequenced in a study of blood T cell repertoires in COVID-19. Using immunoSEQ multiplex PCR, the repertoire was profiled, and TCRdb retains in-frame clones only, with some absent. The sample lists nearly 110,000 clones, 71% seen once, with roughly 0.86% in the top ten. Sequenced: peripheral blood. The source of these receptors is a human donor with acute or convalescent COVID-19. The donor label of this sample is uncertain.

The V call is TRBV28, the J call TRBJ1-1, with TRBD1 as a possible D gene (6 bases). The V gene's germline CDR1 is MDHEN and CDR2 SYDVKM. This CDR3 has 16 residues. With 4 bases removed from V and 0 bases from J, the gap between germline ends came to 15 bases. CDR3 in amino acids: CASSSLGAGMNTEAFF. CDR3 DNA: TGTGCCAGCAGTTCGCTGGGGGCAGGGATGAACACTGAAGCTTTCTTT.

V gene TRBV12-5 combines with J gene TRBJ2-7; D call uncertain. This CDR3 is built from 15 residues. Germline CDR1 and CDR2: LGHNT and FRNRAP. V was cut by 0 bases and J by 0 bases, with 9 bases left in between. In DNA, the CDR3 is TGTGCTAGTGGTTTGGTACGTAGGAGCTCCTACGAGCAGTACTTC. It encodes CASGLVRRSSYEQYF. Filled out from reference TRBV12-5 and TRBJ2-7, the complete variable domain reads DARVTQTPRHKVTEMGQEVTMRCQPILGHNTVFWYRQTMMQGLELLAYFRNRAPLDDSGMPKDRFSAEMPDATLATLKIQPSEPRDSAVYFCASGLVRRSSYEQYFGPGTRLTVT.

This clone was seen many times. CDR3 protein: CASSIISGANVLTF. DNA for the CDR3: TGTGCCAGTAGTATCATCTCTGGGGCCAACGTCCTGACTTTC. The V and J genes are TRBV19 and TRBJ2-6; D gene unclear. V gave up 3 bases and J gave up 0 bases, with 3 bases separating them. Germline CDR1 is LNHDA and CDR2 is SQIVND (reference sequence). The length of the CDR3 is 14 residues. Filled out from reference TRBV19 and TRBJ2-6, the complete variable domain reads DGGITQSPKYLFRKEGQNVTLSCEQNLNHDAMYWYRQDPGQGLRLIYYSQIVNDFQKGDIAEGYSVSREKKESFPLTVTSAQKNPTAFYLCASSIISGANVLTFGAGSRLTVL.

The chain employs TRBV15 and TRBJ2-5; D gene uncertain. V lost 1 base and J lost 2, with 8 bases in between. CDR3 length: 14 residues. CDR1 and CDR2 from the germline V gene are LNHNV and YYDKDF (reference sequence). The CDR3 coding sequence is TGTGCCACCAGCAGAGTACAGCTTCAAGAGACCCAGTACTTC. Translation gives CATSRVQLQETQYF.

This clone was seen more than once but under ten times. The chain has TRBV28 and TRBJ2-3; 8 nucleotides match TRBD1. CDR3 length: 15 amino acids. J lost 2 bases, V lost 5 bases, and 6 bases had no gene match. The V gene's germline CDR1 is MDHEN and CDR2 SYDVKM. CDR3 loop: CASSGRGPNTDTQYF. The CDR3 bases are TGTGCCAGCAGTGGCAGGGGGCCGAACACAGATACGCAGTATTTT.

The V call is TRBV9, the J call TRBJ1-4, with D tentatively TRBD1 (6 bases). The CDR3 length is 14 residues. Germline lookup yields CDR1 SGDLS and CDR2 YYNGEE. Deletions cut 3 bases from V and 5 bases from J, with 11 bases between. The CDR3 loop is CASSERQENEKLFF. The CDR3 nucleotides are TGTGCCAGCAGCGAACGACAGGAAAATGAAAAACTGTTTTTT.

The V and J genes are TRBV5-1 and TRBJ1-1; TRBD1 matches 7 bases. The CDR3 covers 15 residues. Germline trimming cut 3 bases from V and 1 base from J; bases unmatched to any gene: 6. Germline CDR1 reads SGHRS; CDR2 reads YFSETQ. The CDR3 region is CASSYWGQQNTEAFF. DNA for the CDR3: TGCGCCAGCAGCTACTGGGGACAGCAGAACACTGAAGCTTTCTTT.

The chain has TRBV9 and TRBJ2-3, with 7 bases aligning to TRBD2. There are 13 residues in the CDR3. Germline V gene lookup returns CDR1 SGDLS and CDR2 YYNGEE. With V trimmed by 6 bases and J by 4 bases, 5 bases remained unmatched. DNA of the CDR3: TGTGCCAGCAATGGCGGGGGTGCAGATACGCAGTATTTT. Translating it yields CASNGGGADTQYF.

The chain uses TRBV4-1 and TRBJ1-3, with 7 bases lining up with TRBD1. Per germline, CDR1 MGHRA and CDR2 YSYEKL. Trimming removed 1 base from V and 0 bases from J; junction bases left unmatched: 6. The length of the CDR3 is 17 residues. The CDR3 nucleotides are TGCGCCAGCAGCCAAGGGGACAGAGGTCTCTCTGGAAACACCATATATTTT. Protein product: CASSQGDRGLSGNTIYF.

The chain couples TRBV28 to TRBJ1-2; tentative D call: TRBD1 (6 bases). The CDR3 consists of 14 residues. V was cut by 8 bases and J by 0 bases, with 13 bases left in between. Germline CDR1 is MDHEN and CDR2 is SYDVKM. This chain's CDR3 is CASLRTATNYGYTF. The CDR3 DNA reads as TGTGCCAGCCTCAGGACAGCTACTAACTATGGCTACACCTTC.

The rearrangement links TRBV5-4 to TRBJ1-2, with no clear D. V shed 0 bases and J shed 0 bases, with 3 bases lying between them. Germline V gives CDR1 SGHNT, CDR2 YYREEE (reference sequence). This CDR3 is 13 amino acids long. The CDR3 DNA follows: TGTGCCAGCAGCTTGGATACTAACTATGGCTACACCTTC. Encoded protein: CASSLDTNYGYTF.

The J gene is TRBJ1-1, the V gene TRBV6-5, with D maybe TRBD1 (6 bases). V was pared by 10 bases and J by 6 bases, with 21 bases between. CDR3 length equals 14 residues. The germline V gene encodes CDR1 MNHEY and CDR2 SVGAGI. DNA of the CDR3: TGTGCCACTCTGGGGGCTCCCACTGATCCTGAAGCTTTCTTT. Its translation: CATLGAPTDPEAFF.

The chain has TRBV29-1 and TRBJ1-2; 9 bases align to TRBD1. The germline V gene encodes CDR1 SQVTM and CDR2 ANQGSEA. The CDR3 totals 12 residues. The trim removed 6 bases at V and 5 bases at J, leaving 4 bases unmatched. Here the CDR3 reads CSVWDRAYGYTF. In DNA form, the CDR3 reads TGCAGCGTATGGGACAGGGCGTATGGCTACACCTTC.

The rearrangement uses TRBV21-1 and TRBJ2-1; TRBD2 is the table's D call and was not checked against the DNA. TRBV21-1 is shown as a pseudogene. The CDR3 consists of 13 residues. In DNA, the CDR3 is TGTGCCAGCAGCAAAGCTCGGGGAAATGAGCAGTTCTTC. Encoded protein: CASSKARGNEQFF.

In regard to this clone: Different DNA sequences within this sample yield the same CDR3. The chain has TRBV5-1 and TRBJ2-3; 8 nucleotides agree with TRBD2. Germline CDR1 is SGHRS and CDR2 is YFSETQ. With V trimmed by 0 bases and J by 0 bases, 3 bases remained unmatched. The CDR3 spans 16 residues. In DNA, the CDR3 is TGCGCCAGCAGCTTGGACGGCGGGGGGAGCACAGATACGCAGTATTTT. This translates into CASSLDGGGSTDTQYF. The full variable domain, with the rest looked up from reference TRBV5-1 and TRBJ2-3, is KAGVTQTPRYLIKTRGQQVTLSCSPISGHRSVSWYQQTPGQGLQFLFEYFSETQRNKGNFPGRFSGRQFSNSRSEMNVSTLELGDSALYLCASSLDGGGSTDTQYFGPGTRLTVL.

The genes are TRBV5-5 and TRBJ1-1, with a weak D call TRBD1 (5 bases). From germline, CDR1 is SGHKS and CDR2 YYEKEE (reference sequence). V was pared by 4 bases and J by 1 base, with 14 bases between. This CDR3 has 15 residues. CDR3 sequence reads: CASSPSTARNTEAFF. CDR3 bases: TGTGCCAGCAGCCCTTCGACAGCCCGGAACACTGAAGCTTTCTTT. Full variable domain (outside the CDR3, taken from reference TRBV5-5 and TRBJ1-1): DAGVTQSPTHLIKTRGQQVTLRCSPISGHKSVSWYQQVLGQGPQFIFQYYEKEERGRGNFPDRFSARQFPNYSSELNVNALLLGDSALYLCASSPSTARNTEAFFGQGTRLTVV.

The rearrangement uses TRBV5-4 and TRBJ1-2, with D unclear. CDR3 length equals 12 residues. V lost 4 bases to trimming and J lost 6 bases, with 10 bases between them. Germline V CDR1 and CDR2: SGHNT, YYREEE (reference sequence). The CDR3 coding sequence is TGTGCCAGCAGCCCAGACATGGATGGCTACACCTTC. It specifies CASSPDMDGYTF.

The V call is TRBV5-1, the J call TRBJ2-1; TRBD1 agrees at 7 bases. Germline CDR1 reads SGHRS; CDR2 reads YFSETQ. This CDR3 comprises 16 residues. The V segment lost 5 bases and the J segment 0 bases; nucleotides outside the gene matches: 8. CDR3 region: CASSPSRDSSYNEQFF. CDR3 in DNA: TGCGCCAGCAGTCCAAGTCGGGACAGCTCCTACAATGAGCAGTTCTTC. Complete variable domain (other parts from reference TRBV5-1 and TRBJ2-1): KAGVTQTPRYLIKTRGQQVTLSCSPISGHRSVSWYQQTPGQGLQFLFEYFSETQRNKGNFPGRFSGRQFSNSRSEMNVSTLELGDSALYLCASSPSRDSSYNEQFFGPGTRLTVL.

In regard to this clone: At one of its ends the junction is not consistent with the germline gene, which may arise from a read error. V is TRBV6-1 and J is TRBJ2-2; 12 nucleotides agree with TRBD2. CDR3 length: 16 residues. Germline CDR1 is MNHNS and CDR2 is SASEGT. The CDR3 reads CVSSDVLAGGTGELFF. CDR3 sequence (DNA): TGTGTCAGCAGTGATGTACTAGCGGGGGGCACCGGGGAGCTGTTTTTT.

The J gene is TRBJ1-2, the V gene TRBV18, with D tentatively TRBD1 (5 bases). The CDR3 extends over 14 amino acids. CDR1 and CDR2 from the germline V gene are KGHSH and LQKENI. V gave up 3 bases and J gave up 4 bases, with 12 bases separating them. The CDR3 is CASSPQGRGYGYTF. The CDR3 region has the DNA TGTGCCAGCTCACCCCAGGGAAGGGGCTATGGCTACACCTTC.

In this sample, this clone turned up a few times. The CDR3 bases are TGTGCCAGCAGCTTGGACAGCATCTATGGCTACACCTTC. It is translated as CASSLDSIYGYTF. The V gene is TRBV5-5, the J gene TRBJ1-2; D call uncertain. CDR3 length equals 13 residues. The V end lost 0 bases, the J end lost 4 bases, and 7 bases lay between the germline ends. CDR1 and CDR2 (germline): SGHKS, YYEKEE (reference sequence).

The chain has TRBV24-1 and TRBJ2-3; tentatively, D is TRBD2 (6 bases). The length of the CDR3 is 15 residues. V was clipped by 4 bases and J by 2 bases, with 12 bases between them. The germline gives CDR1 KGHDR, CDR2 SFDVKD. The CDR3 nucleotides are TGTGCCACCAGTGAGCCGGGACTTCCCACAGATACGCAGTATTTT. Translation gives CATSEPGLPTDTQYF.

The DNA for the CDR3 is TGCGCCAGCAGCTTGGGTGACAACACAGATACGCAGTATTTT. This codes for CASSLGDNTDTQYF. The chain links TRBV5-1 to TRBJ2-3; D is undetermined. Between the trimmed V and J ends, which lost 0 bases and 2 bases, there was a span of 7 bases. Looked up from germline, CDR1 is SGHRS and CDR2 is YFSETQ. The CDR3 contains 14 residues. Complete variable domain (other parts from reference TRBV5-1 and TRBJ2-3): KAGVTQTPRYLIKTRGQQVTLSCSPISGHRSVSWYQQTPGQGLQFLFEYFSETQRNKGNFPGRFSGRQFSNSRSEMNVSTLELGDSALYLCASSLGDNTDTQYFGPGTRLTVL.